This T cell receptor beta chain was sequenced during a study of blood T cells in healthy people across ages. General study findings and limits: As age increased, TCR beta diversity per million T cells fell in a roughly linear fashion.

Points on this clonotype: Its antigen is currently unknown.

The people who gave samples were healthy Caucasians from Russia, aged roughly 6 to 90. PCR was performed a second time for about 7 to 12 cycles using a sample-barcoded 5' primer and a J-beta primer mix. MiXCR was run by TCRdb on the 5' RACE reads, yielding one entry per CDR3 protein. The sample lists approximately 800,000 distinct CDR3 sequences, 56% occurring once. Per the germline V gene, CDR1 is SGHTA and CDR2 is FQGNSA. This CDR3 spans 14 amino acids. V lost 0 bases and J 9 bases, leaving 14 bases between the germline ends. Sequencing was done on a sample of blood. The rearrangement links TRBV7-2 to TRBJ1-2, with D hard to call. The clonotype comes from a man between 40 and 49 years old in good health. In DNA, the CDR3 is TGTGCCAGCAGCTTAGCTCTTGCTGGGGAACGCTACACCTTC. This sequence encodes CASSLALAGERYTF. The variable domain in full, completed from reference TRBV7-2 and TRBJ1-2, reads GAGVSQSPSNKVTEKGKDVELRCDPISGHTALYWYRQSLGQGLEFLIYFQGNSAPDKSGLPSDRFSAERTGGSVSTLTIQRTQQEDSAVYLCASSLALAGERYTFGSGTRLTVV.